Given below is one T cell receptor beta chain in context. Its antigen is unidentified. Trimming removed 5 bases from V and 8 bases from J; junction bases left unmatched: 17. This CDR3 is 17 amino acids long. The germline gives CDR1 MNHNY, CDR2 SVGAGI (reference sequence). Assay used: immunoSEQ multiplex PCR; TCRdb lists only in-frame clones, some missing. The table includes roughly 120,000 clones, approximately 94% detected once. The sample comes from a study of T cell responses to AZD1222 COVID-19 vaccine. Study-level results: Nearly half of spike-specific TCRs reportedly target unmutated variant regions. Baseline antibody screening turned up just five to seven seropositive AZD1222 recipients. The repertoires were collected only after the peak T cell response.

The TCR sequence derives from an adult who received the AZD1222 COVID-19 vaccine. The V and J genes are TRBV6-6 and TRBJ1-4; 7 bases line up with TRBD1. Material: peripheral blood, obtained 28 days after the second AZD1222 dose. The CDR3 here is CASSLLSDPGQREKLFF. The CDR3, as DNA: TGTGCCAGCAGTCTACTTTCTGATCCGGGACAGAGAGAAAAACTGTTTTTT.